One sample yielded the 25 T cell receptor beta chains listed below, sequenced in a study of T cell clones after liver transplantation. Here immunoSEQ multiplex PCR was the method, and the copy in TCRdb shows in-frame clones only, minus some. The table lists tens of thousands of clones, 70% to 90% of them singletons. Sequenced here: CD4+ T cells from blood, sampled at the 22-month timepoint. These receptor sequences come from a human patient who received a liver transplant. Some T cells here may be from the graft donor.

The chain uses TRBV4-3 and TRBJ2-5, with D uncertain. Between the trimmed V and J ends, which lost 0 bases and 0 bases, there was a span of 11 bases. Germline values: CDR1 LGHNA, CDR2 YSLEER. The CDR3 length is 16 residues. The CDR3 reads CASSQELGDYQETQYF. In DNA, the CDR3 is TGCGCCAGCAGCCAAGAGTTAGGAGACTACCAAGAGACCCAGTACTTC.

The chain has TRBV7-2 and TRBJ2-1, with 9 bases fitting TRBD2. CDR1 is SGHTA and CDR2 is FQGNSA in the germline V gene. The V and J ends lost 5 bases and 6 bases, in that order; junction bases with no gene match: 11. The CDR3 has 16 residues. The CDR3 reads CASSPLTSGISNEQFF. The DNA for the CDR3 is TGTGCCAGCAGCCCGCTGACTAGCGGCATATCCAATGAGCAGTTCTTC.

The chain is built from TRBV19 and TRBJ2-3; TRBD2 might be the D (7 bases). V lost 9 bases and J 2 bases, leaving 18 bases between the germline ends. Germline values: CDR1 LNHDA, CDR2 SQIVND (reference sequence). CDR3 length: 15 residues. The CDR3 is CASHYRGANTDTQYF. In nucleotides, the CDR3 is TGTGCCAGCCACTATCGGGGGGCCAACACAGATACGCAGTATTTT.

J is TRBJ2-1 and V is TRBV11-3; 15 bases are shared with TRBD2. CDR1 SGHNT and CDR2 YENEEA come from the germline V gene. This CDR3 contains 16 residues. The J segment lost 4 bases and the V segment lost 5 bases, leaving 3 bases of the junction unmatched. DNA for the CDR3: TGTGCCAGCAGCGCCGGGACTAGCGGGGGGTACAATGAGCAGTTCTTC. It codes for CASSAGTSGGYNEQFF.

This clone appeared a few times. The J gene is TRBJ1-2, the V gene TRBV10-3; 10 bases align to TRBD1. CDR3 length: 16 amino acids. Germline lookup yields CDR1 ENHRY and CDR2 SYGVKD. V lost 10 bases to trimming and J lost 4 bases; unmatched junction nucleotides: 15. CDR3 DNA sequence: TGTGCCACGCAGTGGGACAGGGGAGTGGCTGGCTATGGCTACACCTTC. Translated: CATQWDRGVAGYGYTF.

The chain recombines TRBV9 with TRBJ2-5; the D gene is possibly TRBD2 (5 bases). With 0 bases removed from V and 4 bases from J, the gap between germline ends came to 13 bases. CDR1 SGDLS and CDR2 YYNGEE come from the germline V gene. This CDR3 is built from 15 residues. The CDR3 sequence: CASSVVGVVGETQYF. The CDR3, as DNA: TGTGCCAGCAGCGTAGTGGGAGTAGTGGGAGAGACCCAGTACTTC.

The V gene is TRBV4-3, the J gene TRBJ2-2; D tentatively reads TRBD1 or TRBD2 (6 bases each). The CDR3 extends over 14 amino acids. CDR1 LGHNA and CDR2 YSLEER come from the germline V gene. V was pared by 3 bases and J by 5 bases, with 10 bases between. CDR3 nucleotides: TGCGCCAGCAGCCACGGAGGGGGGACCGGGGAGCTGTTTTTT. Translated, it gives CASSHGGGTGELFF.

This clone has a single count. The V and J genes are TRBV6-1 and TRBJ2-3; 7 nucleotides match TRBD1. V was pared by 9 bases and J by 2 bases, with 8 bases of the junction left unmatched. CDR3 size: 14 residues. Germline-derived CDR1 and CDR2 are MNHNS and SASEGT. CDR3 nucleotide sequence: TGTGCCAGTGGGACAGCATTATACACAGATACGCAGTATTTT. Its translation: CASGTALYTDTQYF.

This chain uses TRBV6-5 with TRBJ2-7; TRBD1 matches at 7 bases. CDR1 MNHEY and CDR2 SVGAGI come from the germline V gene. J gave up 3 bases and V 6 bases, and 11 bases lay outside the gene matches. The CDR3 spans 15 residues. The CDR3 DNA is TGTGCCAGCAGACTCAAGACAGGGATTAACTACGAGCAGTACTTC. Protein sequence: CASRLKTGINYEQYF.

This chain uses TRBV6-5 with TRBJ1-3; D is uncertain. Germline CDR1 and CDR2: MNHEY and SVGAGI. The CDR3 has 14 residues. Deletions cut 5 bases from V and 0 bases from J, with 8 bases between. CDR3 region: CASSGAGSGNTIYF. The DNA of the CDR3 is TGTGCCAGCAGTGGCGCGGGCTCTGGAAACACCATATATTTT.

The chain uses TRBV5-1 and TRBJ1-4, with 10 positions matching TRBD1. After removal of 0 bases from V and 8 bases from J, the junction contained 4 bases not matched to a gene. The CDR3 contains 15 residues. CDR1 and CDR2 (germline): SGHRS, YFSETQ. The CDR3 loop is CASSLGQGAREKLFF. In DNA, the CDR3 is TGCGCCAGCAGCTTGGGACAGGGGGCAAGAGAAAAACTGTTTTTT.

The chain combines TRBV2 with TRBJ2-5, with D unresolved. V was pared by 8 bases and J by 2 bases, with 12 bases between. CDR1 is SNHLY and CDR2 is FYNNEI in the germline V gene. The CDR3 loop spans 13 amino acids. CDR3 DNA sequence: TGTGCCAGCCATTCGGATATACAAGAGACCCAGTACTTC. Protein sequence: CASHSDIQETQYF.

The CDR3 nucleotides read TGTGCCAGCAGCTTAAGCAGACCGAACACCGGGGAGCTGTTTTTT. Amino acid sequence: CASSLSRPNTGELFF. The V call is TRBV7-2, the J call TRBJ2-2, with unresolved D. Germline V lookup: CDR1 SGHTA, CDR2 FQGNSA. This CDR3 is 15 amino acids long. V lost 2 bases and J 0 bases, leaving 7 bases between the germline ends. The complete variable domain, with remaining parts taken from reference TRBV7-2 and TRBJ2-2, reads GAGVSQSPSNKVTEKGKDVELRCDPISGHTALYWYRQSLGQGLEFLIYFQGNSAPDKSGLPSDRFSAERTGGSVSTLTIQRTQQEDSAVYLCASSLSRPNTGELFFGEGSRLTVL.

This clone was observed a handful of times. The CDR3 DNA reads as TGTGCCAGCAGCTTTGGACTAGCAGCAAACACCGGGGAGCTGTTTTTT. This encodes CASSFGLAANTGELFF. The chain employs TRBV5-4 and TRBJ2-2; TRBD2 matches 8 bases. This CDR3 has 16 residues. The V and J ends lost 2 bases and 2 bases, in that order; junction bases with no gene match: 5. Germline CDR1 reads SGHNT; CDR2 reads YYREEE (reference sequence).

The V gene is TRBV19, the J gene TRBJ1-5, with a tentative D call TRBD1 (5 bases). The V gene's germline CDR1 is LNHDA and CDR2 SQIVND (reference sequence). V shed 4 bases and J shed 2 bases, with 15 bases lying between them. The CDR3 has 16 residues. The CDR3 here is CASSNGRGSGNQPQHF. The CDR3 DNA reads TGTGCCAGTAGTAACGGCCGGGGGTCTGGCAATCAGCCCCAGCATTTT.

With respect to this clone: Other DNA variants within this sample encode the same CDR3. The CDR3 reads CASTPGLDTDTQYF. CDR3 coding DNA: TGTGCCAGCACCCCGGGACTAGACACAGATACGCAGTATTTT. The chain joins TRBV7-3 to TRBJ2-3; 8 positions match TRBD2. Germline assignment: CDR1 SGHTA and CDR2 FQGTGA. Losses at the gene ends were 7 bases for V and 2 bases for J; bases not matched to a gene: 5. The CDR3 is 14 residues long.

The rearrangement uses TRBV29-1 and TRBJ1-1, with 9 positions matching TRBD1. V lost 4 bases and J lost 4; bases outside the gene matches: 4. The CDR3 is 13 amino acids. Germline CDR1 is SQVTM and CDR2 is ANQGSEA. The CDR3 coding sequence is TGCAGCGTTGCCCCGACAGGGGGCACTGAAGCTTTCTTT. Its protein product is CSVAPTGGTEAFF.

This chain joins TRBV5-4 and TRBJ2-7, with 9 positions matching TRBD1. Trimming at V came to 4 bases and at J to 5 bases, leaving 10 bases not matched to a gene. CDR1 is SGHNT and CDR2 is YYREEE in the germline V gene (reference sequence). The CDR3 extends over 15 amino acids. The CDR3 reads CASSAAGTGTHEQYF. The CDR3 DNA reads TGTGCCAGCAGCGCCGCCGGGACAGGGACGCACGAGCAGTACTTC.

This clone was counted only a few times. The CDR3 is CATSGGRGPRNEQFF. Written as DNA, the CDR3 is TGTGCCACCAGCGGAGGGCGGGGGCCCCGCAATGAGCAGTTCTTC. The chain uses TRBV15 and TRBJ2-1; weak D call: TRBD2 (7 bases). Trimming left V 5 bases short and J 6 bases short, with 17 bases between. Germline V lookup: CDR1 LNHNV, CDR2 YYDKDF (reference sequence). CDR3 length: 15 amino acids.

This chain uses TRBV10-1 with TRBJ2-3, with a weak D call TRBD2 (6 bases). The V gene's germline CDR1 is WNHNN and CDR2 SYGVQD (reference sequence). The CDR3 sequence is 17 residues long. The V end was cut by 4 bases, the J end by 6 bases, with 23 bases between. The CDR3 DNA follows: TGCGCCAGCAGTGTGGGACTTCCAACCGGGGATGAGGATACGCAGTATTTT. Its protein is CASSVGLPTGDEDTQYF.

This chain links TRBV19 with TRBJ1-5; 10 positions agree with TRBD1. Germline loops: CDR1 LNHDA, CDR2 SQIVND (reference sequence). V was pared by 6 bases and J by 5 bases, with 7 bases of the junction left unmatched. This CDR3 is 15 amino acids long. The CDR3 reads CASSSTGGLYQPQHF. CDR3 nucleotides: TGTGCCAGTAGCTCGACAGGGGGCTTATATCAGCCCCAGCATTTT.

The genes are TRBV4-2 and TRBJ2-3; no reliable D call. With 1 base removed from V and 4 bases from J, the gap between germline ends came to 3 bases. Germline assignment: CDR1 LGHNA and CDR2 YNFKEQ. The CDR3 length is 12 residues. CDR3 amino acids: CASSQGADTQYF. The DNA for the CDR3 is TGTGCCAGCAGCCAAGGGGCAGATACGCAGTATTTT.

V is TRBV5-4 and J is TRBJ2-1; 10 bases fit TRBD2. CDR3 length: 15 residues. Unmatched junction bases numbered 11, after V lost 6 bases and J lost 8 bases. Germline V gene sequence: CDR1 SGHNT, CDR2 YYREEE (reference sequence). In DNA form, the CDR3 reads TGTGCCAGCACTCGCCGGCTAGCGGGGGATGATGAGCAGTTCTTC. Translating it yields CASTRRLAGDDEQFF.

This clone was counted only a few times. The gene calls are TRBV6-5 and TRBJ1-2; no clear D gene. The CDR3 is 11 residues long. Germline V CDR1 and CDR2: MNHEY, SVGAGI. The ends were cut back, 7 bases at V and 4 bases at J, with 7 bases in the middle. In nucleotides, the CDR3 is TGTGCCAGCACGGACGGCTATGGCTACACCTTC. The encoded protein is CASTDGYGYTF.

The chain couples TRBV5-5 to TRBJ2-5; D ambiguous. Germline-derived CDR1 and CDR2 are SGHKS and YYEKEE (reference sequence). The CDR3 loop spans 14 amino acids. V gave up 0 bases and J gave up 2 bases, with 8 bases separating them. CDR3 bases: TGTGCCAGCAGCTTGGAGGGTGGGCAAGAGACCCAGTACTTC. Translating it yields CASSLEGGQETQYF.